This T cell receptor beta chain originates from a study of spatial heterogeneity in lung cancer. This CDR3 comprises 14 residues. Trimming removed 7 bases at V and 15 bases at J, with 25 bases between. TCRdb redid the calling of the 5' RACE reads with MiXCR, one entry per CDR3 protein. The data hold tens of thousands of distinct CDR3 sequences, with about 12% observed a single time. Time point in this sample: sample taken at primary tumor resection. Whole RNA was taken from tumor, nontumor lung or frozen PBMC; it was then sequenced unsorted. This clonotype was observed many times. The rearrangement joins TRBV12-3 or TRBV12-4 to TRBJ2-1, with D possibly called TRBD1 or TRBD2 (5 bases each). The sample here was PBMCs, taken at surgery. The source is a male donor with early-stage non-small cell lung cancer. CDR3 coding DNA: TGTGCCAGCACTCTCCGGGACCGTCAGGTTAGGTTGTTCTTC. It codes for CASTLRDRQVRLFF.